The 8 T cell receptor beta chains below all came from one sample that was sequenced in a study of blood T cell repertoires in COVID-19. Assay used: immunoSEQ multiplex PCR; TCRdb lists only in-frame clones, some missing. The sample carries fewer than 300,000 clones, 70% to 90% recorded once. Sequencing was done on a sample of peripheral blood. Every receptor here comes from a man aged 45-65 years with active or convalescent COVID-19.

V is TRBV4-2 and J is TRBJ1-2; the D is unclear. This CDR3 spans 16 amino acids. The ends were cut back, 1 base at V and 2 bases at J, with 14 bases in the middle. The germline CDR1 and CDR2 sequences are LGHNA and YNFKEQ. The CDR3 bases are TGTGCCAGCAGCCAAGTAGGAACAGAAGTAAACTATGGCTACACCTTC. This codes for CASSQVGTEVNYGYTF.

The rearrangement links TRBV6-6 to TRBJ1-2; D ambiguous. CDR1 is MNHNY and CDR2 is SVGAGI in the germline V gene (reference sequence). With 2 bases removed from V and 3 bases from J, the gap between germline ends came to 16 bases. The CDR3 length is 16 residues. The CDR3 region has the DNA TGTGCCAGCAGTTACGGGCGGGTGGAGACCGACTATGGCTACACCTTC. This encodes CASSYGRVETDYGYTF.

The V call is TRBV5-3, the J call TRBJ2-2; 11 positions match TRBD2. TRBV5-3 carries the ORF label, with uncertain function. V trimming: 1 base; J trimming: 7 bases; junction bases outside the gene matches: 9. The CDR3 has 17 amino acids. The CDR3 sequence: CARSLILAGVGVGELFF. DNA of the CDR3: TGTGCCAGAAGCTTGATACTAGCGGGAGTCGGCGTCGGGGAGCTGTTTTTT.

The rearrangement links TRBV7-2 to TRBJ1-1, with a weak D call TRBD1 (5 bases). The CDR3 spans 13 residues. V lost 5 bases and J lost 5, with 12 bases in between. Germline V gene sequence: CDR1 SGHTA, CDR2 FQGNSA. The CDR3 DNA follows: TGTGCCAGCAGCCCCAGGGCAGGGACTGAAGCTTTCTTT. This codes for CASSPRAGTEAFF.

The chain links TRBV5-5 to TRBJ2-7; 9 bases align to TRBD1. Germline loops: CDR1 SGHKS, CDR2 YYEKEE (reference sequence). Trimming cost V 5 bases and J 6 bases; bases outside gene matches: 15. This CDR3 contains 16 residues. The CDR3, as DNA: TGTGCCAGCAGGATTAGTGCAGGGACAGGGTCAGGCGAGCAGTACTTC. Protein product: CASRISAGTGSGEQYF.

The rearrangement uses TRBV19 and TRBJ1-2, with D tentatively TRBD1 (6 bases). V was pared by 3 bases and J by 5 bases, with 10 bases between. The germline V gene has CDR1 LNHDA and CDR2 SQIVND (reference sequence). This CDR3 is built from 13 residues. As DNA, the CDR3 is TGTGCCAGTAGTATTGACAGGAGTTATGGCTACACCTTC. Translated: CASSIDRSYGYTF.

The chain joins TRBV5-4 to TRBJ2-1, with D possibly being TRBD1 (5 bases). V was clipped by 3 bases and J by 7 bases, with 14 bases between them. Germline V gene sequence: CDR1 SGHNT, CDR2 YYREEE (reference sequence). This CDR3 has 14 residues. CDR3 nucleotide sequence: TGTGCCAGCAGCTCGAAGGGGCGGAAAAATGAGCAGTTCTTC. This sequence encodes CASSSKGRKNEQFF.

The genes are TRBV5-1 and TRBJ2-3; D perhaps matches TRBD2 (6 bases). Per the germline V gene, CDR1 is SGHRS and CDR2 is YFSETQ. V dropped 1 base and J dropped 4 bases, with 16 bases sitting between them. CDR3 length: 16 amino acids. The DNA for the CDR3 is TGCGCCAGCAGCTTGAGGGACTTAATAGGGGCAGATACGCAGTATTTT. It specifies CASSLRDLIGADTQYF.